This entry lists 9 T cell receptor beta chains sequenced from one sample in a study of control samples from healthy donors and cancer patients. Only in-frame clones appear in the TCRdb table, and some are missing; sequencing was by immunoSEQ multiplex PCR. This sample has tens of thousands of clones, with about 94% found just once. The sequenced material came from blood. The receptor set was obtained from a woman in her thirties in good health.

There are a few counts of this clone. The chain is built from TRBV3-1 (or the pseudogene TRBV3-2) and TRBJ2-3; TRBD2 agrees at 12 bases. Per germline, CDR1 LGHDT and CDR2 YNNKEL (reference sequence). Trimming took 0 bases from V and 3 from J; bases not matched to a gene: 4. The CDR3 extends over 17 amino acids. The CDR3 sequence is CASSQDPSGGATDTQYF. The CDR3 nucleotides read TGTGCCAGCAGCCAAGACCCTAGCGGGGGGGCTACAGATACGCAGTATTTT.

This clone was picked up one time. The chain combines TRBV10-3 with TRBJ1-2; TRBD1 aligns across 10 bases. Trimming cost V 4 bases and J 4 bases; bases outside gene matches: 0. This CDR3 has 13 amino acids. The V gene's germline CDR1 is ENHRY and CDR2 SYGVKD. The CDR3 coding sequence is TGTGCCATCAGTGGGACAGGGGGCTATGGCTACACCTTC. Protein product: CAISGTGGYGYTF.

CDR3 protein: CASSRSSYGYTF. DNA of the CDR3: TGTGCCAGCAGCCGATCGAGCTATGGCTACACCTTC. V is TRBV14 and J is TRBJ1-2, with unresolved D. Germline CDR1 SGHDN, CDR2 FVKESK. Trimming left V 4 bases short and J 4 bases short, with 7 bases between. The CDR3 has 12 residues.

The rearrangement joins TRBV11-2 to TRBJ1-1; the D is unclear. Germline CDR1 is SGHAT and CDR2 is FQNNGV. The ends were cut back, 1 base at V and 1 base at J, with 7 bases in the middle. This CDR3 has 14 residues. CDR3 DNA sequence: TGTGCCAGCAGCTTAGGTCCCCGGAACACTGAAGCTTTCTTT. Its translation is CASSLGPRNTEAFF.

The J gene is TRBJ2-7, the V gene TRBV5-6; 7 bases are a match to TRBD1. Germline lookup yields CDR1 SGHDT and CDR2 YYEEEE. The CDR3 sequence is 14 residues long. Trimming took 4 bases from V and 2 from J; bases not matched to a gene: 6. In nucleotides, the CDR3 is TGTGCCAGCAGCGTGGGACAGATCACCTACGAGCAGTACTTC. This sequence encodes CASSVGQITYEQYF.

This clone has a single count. The V gene is TRBV6-4, the J gene TRBJ1-5; the D gene is possibly TRBD1 (6 bases). Germline-derived CDR1 and CDR2 are MRHNA and SNTAGT. This CDR3 has 15 residues. V was pared by 2 bases and J by 2 bases, with 10 bases between. CDR3 sequence reads: CASSDGGQCNQPQHF. The DNA for the CDR3 is TGTGCCAGCAGTGACGGGGGCCAGTGCAATCAGCCCCAGCATTTT.

The chain combines TRBV30 with TRBJ1-1; the D gene is possibly TRBD1 (6 bases). Germline assignment: CDR1 GTSNPN and CDR2 SVGIG (reference sequence). Trimming removed 0 bases at V and 8 bases at J, with 7 bases between. The CDR3 covers 11 residues. CDR3 region: CAWSVGGEAFF. Here the CDR3 DNA reads TGTGCCTGGAGTGTCGGGGGCGAAGCTTTCTTT.

This chain joins TRBV2 and TRBJ2-2; 12 bases fit TRBD1. The CDR3 length is 14 residues. The germline V gene encodes CDR1 SNHLY and CDR2 FYNNEI. J was trimmed by 5 bases and V by 9 bases; bases with no gene match: 4. CDR3 DNA: TGTGCCAGAGGGGACAGGGGGCGAACCGGGGAGCTGTTTTTT. It yields the protein CARGDRGRTGELFF.

The V call is TRBV29-1, the J call TRBJ1-1; D unclear. Germline assignment: CDR1 SQVTM and CDR2 ANQGSEA. The germline V and J ends were trimmed by 8 bases and 3 bases, with 4 bases remaining between them. CDR3 length: 9 amino acids. Here the CDR3 reads CSPHTEAFF. CDR3 coding DNA: TGCAGCCCTCACACTGAAGCTTTCTTT.